This T cell receptor beta chain was retrieved from a study of tumor and adjacent non-tumor tissue in lung cancer. Broader study findings: In normal lung, the top 100 clones were significantly more dominant than in tumor.

A modified ARM-PCR protocol with three rounds of nested PCR amplified TCRbeta. TCRdb re-called the multiplex PCR reads with MiXCR, one entry per CDR3 protein. This table holds roughly 76,000 distinct CDR3 sequences, around 70% found once. From germline, CDR1 is GTSNPN and CDR2 SVGIG (reference sequence). The CDR3 extends over 15 amino acids. RNA was extracted from bulk tissue without any cell sorting. Between August and November 2014, newly diagnosed, chemotherapy-naive lung cancer patients underwent thoracic surgery in China. With respect to this clonotype: As yet, its antigen is unknown. The junction differs from germline at one of its ends, possibly a read error.

The origin of this receptor is a woman in her 70s with non-small cell lung cancer. The chain joins TRBV30 to TRBJ2-5; tentative D call: TRBD2 (5 bases). The sequenced sample consisted of lung tumor tissue. CDR3 coding DNA: TGTGCCTGGATGGCCTTCAGCGGTGCCCTAGAGACCCATTACTTC. The encoded protein is CAWMAFSGALETHYF.